The TCR beta chain described here comes from a study of control samples from healthy donors and cancer patients. The table came from immunoSEQ multiplex PCR; TCRdb's copy has only in-frame clones and leaves some out. The sample has around 30,000 clones; 65% to 90% are singletons. Trimming shortened V by 0 bases and J by 0 bases, and 12 bases separated the two germline ends. Germline CDR1 MGHRA, CDR2 YSYEKL. The CDR3 covers 17 residues. Sequenced sample: PBMCs. The sequence derives from an older woman with head and neck cancer. The chain carries TRBV4-1 and TRBJ2-4; maybe TRBD2 (7 bases). CDR3 nucleotides: TGCGCCAGCAGCCAAGATTTGGGGGGGCTAGCCAAAAACATTCAGTACTTC. Amino acid sequence: CASSQDLGGLAKNIQYF.